The T cell receptor beta chain described here comes from a study of vaccination and CD4 T cells after COVID-19. Study in general: Overlapping spike peptides from SARS-CoV-2, HCoV-NL63, HCoV-OC43 and HCoV-229E served to stimulate the cells.

Sequence data for DNA of cultured CD4+ T cells were generated by the Oncomine TCR Beta short-read assay. TCRdb called the PCR reads again in MiXCR, with one record for every CDR3 protein. The repertoire includes about 7,500 distinct CDR3 sequences, approximately 52% of them detected once, and 25% to 40% sits in the top ten. Treatment in this sample: roughly 10-day PBMC culture with coronavirus spike peptide pools or control peptides (ViraFEST assay). The collection of CD4+ T cells from the unexposed donor took place before the COVID-19 pandemic (2011-2018). About this clonotype: The target antigen is unknown.

The germline gives CDR1 SQVTM, CDR2 ANQGSEA. The CDR3 spans 12 residues. Trimming removed 3 bases from V and 4 bases from J, with 8 bases in between. This clonotype originated in a human donor in good health. The V and J genes are TRBV29-1 and TRBJ2-3; D remains unclear. Sequencing used CD4+ T cells from blood, cultured in vitro. The CDR3 loop is CSVDFAADTQYF. CDR3 DNA: TGCAGCGTTGACTTCGCGGCAGATACGCAGTATTTT.